Listed here are 17 T cell receptor beta chains from one sample, sequenced in a study of OX40 agonist ivuxolimab in advanced cancers. The method was immunoSEQ multiplex PCR; TCRdb's version includes in-frame clones alone and lacks a portion of them. Among about 89,000 clones listed, more than 75% were seen once. The sequences come from CD4+ or CD8+ T cells sorted from blood, collected in a trial of the OX40 agonist ivuxolimab. These receptors came from an adult with an advanced solid tumor such as melanoma, head and neck, liver or kidney cancer.

J is TRBJ2-1 and V is TRBV6-5; a possible D gene is TRBD2 (6 bases). Germline V CDR1 and CDR2: MNHEY, SVGAGI. Trimming removed 0 bases from V and 5 bases from J, with 8 bases in between. This CDR3 has 14 amino acids. CDR3 sequence reads: CASSYSRRDNEQFF. In nucleotides, the CDR3 is TGTGCCAGCAGTTACTCGCGGAGGGACAATGAGCAGTTCTTC.

The chain links TRBV19 to TRBJ2-7, with 10 bases matching TRBD1. V shed 4 bases, J shed 3 bases, and the junction held 3 bases outside the gene matches. Germline V gives CDR1 LNHDA, CDR2 SQIVND (reference sequence). The CDR3 contains 14 residues. The CDR3 DNA is TGTGCCAGTAGTACTCGGACAGGGGGCTACGAGCAGTACTTC. Amino acid sequence: CASSTRTGGYEQYF.

This chain connects TRBV7-3 to TRBJ1-2; 8 bases are shared with TRBD1. Germline V gives CDR1 SGHTA, CDR2 FQGTGA. J was trimmed by 4 bases and V by 2 bases; bases with no gene match: 0. The CDR3 sequence is 13 residues long. CDR3 protein: CASSLGQGYGYTF. DNA of the CDR3: TGTGCCAGCAGCTTAGGACAGGGCTATGGCTACACCTTC.

The chain has TRBV9 and TRBJ1-4; no clear D. V was pared by 0 bases and J by 8 bases, with 14 bases between. The CDR3 is 15 residues long. Germline V CDR1 and CDR2: SGDLS, YYNGEE. The CDR3 here is CASSVGEGLKEKLFF. CDR3 DNA sequence: TGTGCCAGCAGCGTAGGGGAAGGGTTGAAGGAAAAACTGTTTTTT.

This clone occurred once. This chain joins TRBV7-2 and TRBJ2-1; D might be TRBD2 (6 bases). CDR3 length: 16 residues. The germline V gene has CDR1 SGHTA and CDR2 FQGNSA. With 1 base removed from V and 4 bases from J, the gap between germline ends came to 14 bases. CDR3 protein: CASSLGGLAIYNEQFF. The CDR3, as DNA: TGTGCCAGCAGCTTAGGAGGGCTAGCGATTTACAATGAGCAGTTCTTC. Using reference TRBV7-2 and TRBJ2-1 for the parts outside the CDR3, the full variable domain is GAGVSQSPSNKVTEKGKDVELRCDPISGHTALYWYRQSLGQGLEFLIYFQGNSAPDKSGLPSDRFSAERTGGSVSTLTIQRTQQEDSAVYLCASSLGGLAIYNEQFFGPGTRLTVL.

The rearrangement uses TRBV5-4 and TRBJ2-3; 7 bases match TRBD2. The CDR3 sequence is 14 residues long. V was pared by 4 bases and J by 2 bases, with 4 bases of the junction left unmatched. The germline CDR1 and CDR2 sequences are SGHNT and YYREEE (reference sequence). The CDR3 DNA reads as TGTGCCAGCAGCCTGGGGACTACCACAGATACGCAGTATTTT. This sequence encodes CASSLGTTTDTQYF.

The V and J genes are TRBV19 and TRBJ1-1, with D perhaps TRBD1 (5 bases). The CDR3 is made up of 14 amino acids. The germline V gene encodes CDR1 LNHDA and CDR2 SQIVND (reference sequence). Trimming stripped 7 bases from V and 11 bases from J, with 23 bases between. Written as DNA, the CDR3 is TGTGCCAGTACCCAACTAAGGAACTCAGGGAGTGCTTTCTTT. Translated, it gives CASTQLRNSGSAFF.

V gene TRBV5-1 combines with J gene TRBJ2-7, with TRBD1 as a possible D gene (5 bases). Germline CDR1 is SGHRS and CDR2 is YFSETQ. This CDR3 has 13 residues. V was trimmed by 2 bases and J by 10 bases, leaving 16 bases between them. CDR3 protein: CASSLMQGVEQYF. The DNA of the CDR3 is TGCGCCAGCAGCTTAATGCAGGGCGTGGAACAGTACTTC.

The chain carries TRBV11-2 and TRBJ1-2; perhaps TRBD1 as D (6 bases). The V end lost 5 bases, the J end lost 4 bases, and 11 bases lay between the germline ends. The CDR3 consists of 13 residues. From germline, CDR1 is SGHAT and CDR2 FQNNGV. The chain's CDR3 is CASSGGHLYGYTF. CDR3 DNA: TGTGCCAGCAGCGGGGGACATCTCTATGGCTACACCTTC.

This sequence joins TRBV12-5 and TRBJ2-2; D not certain. CDR1 and CDR2 from the germline V gene are LGHNT and FRNRAP. The CDR3 sequence is 17 residues long. With 0 bases removed from V and 6 bases from J, the gap between germline ends came to 17 bases. The CDR3 is CASGLVHFQVRAGELFF. CDR3 in DNA: TGTGCTAGTGGTTTGGTACACTTTCAGGTAAGGGCCGGGGAGCTGTTTTTT.

This clone was recorded once. J is TRBJ1-5 and V is TRBV7-9; 8 bases map to TRBD1. From germline, CDR1 is SEHNR and CDR2 FQNEAQ (reference sequence). The CDR3 sequence is 16 residues long. Losses at the gene ends were 4 bases for V and 6 bases for J; bases not matched to a gene: 11. CDR3 bases: TGTGCCAGCAGCTCCTCGGGTCAGGGGGCTTCTCAGCCCCAGCATTTT. Translating gives CASSSSGQGASQPQHF.

This CDR3 is CASSQDYGGNQPQHF. As DNA, the CDR3 is TGCGCCAGCAGCCAAGATTATGGAGGCAATCAGCCCCAGCATTTT. The J gene is TRBJ1-5, the V gene TRBV4-3; D is undetermined. Germline-derived CDR1 and CDR2 are LGHNA and YSLEER. This CDR3 is 15 amino acids long. V was pared by 0 bases and J by 2 bases, with 8 bases between.

The chain links TRBV9 to TRBJ2-1, with D tentatively TRBD1 (6 bases). The length of the CDR3 is 16 residues. The germline V and J ends were trimmed by 4 bases and 6 bases, with 20 bases remaining between them. The V gene's germline CDR1 is SGDLS and CDR2 YYNGEE. CDR3 nucleotides: TGTGCCAGCAGCTTCTCAGGGGATGAGGCGAGCAATGAGCAGTTCTTC. This gives the protein CASSFSGDEASNEQFF.

The gene calls are TRBV4-3 and TRBJ1-5; D is unclear. The germline V gene encodes CDR1 LGHNA and CDR2 YSLEER. This CDR3 is built from 13 residues. V was trimmed by 3 bases and J by 6 bases, leaving 9 bases between them. The CDR3 is CASSQTSGQPQHF. CDR3 bases: TGCGCCAGCAGCCAGACCTCTGGTCAGCCCCAGCATTTT.

The V and J genes are TRBV19 and TRBJ1-1, with D hard to call. The V and J ends lost 2 bases and 1 base respectively, with 8 bases between them. The CDR3 is 14 amino acids. CDR1 LNHDA and CDR2 SQIVND come from the germline V gene (reference sequence). CDR3 nucleotides: TGTGCCAGTAGTATAACCTGGGGGAACACTGAAGCTTTCTTT. Translated: CASSITWGNTEAFF.

The chain carries TRBV28 and TRBJ2-3; 11 nucleotides align to TRBD2. Germline trimming cut 5 bases from V and 3 bases from J; bases unmatched to any gene: 7. Looked up from germline, CDR1 is MDHEN and CDR2 is SYDVKM. CDR3 length equals 16 residues. CDR3 coding DNA: TGTGCCAGCAGTCCCCAGACTAGCGGGACAACAGATACGCAGTATTTT. As protein: CASSPQTSGTTDTQYF.

The chain has TRBV7-8 and TRBJ2-3; no definite D call. Germline V CDR1 and CDR2: SGHVS, FQNEAQ. This CDR3 has 12 amino acids. V was cut by 0 bases and J by 5 bases, with 3 bases left in between. CDR3 sequence (DNA): TGTGCCAGCAGCTTAGCGAGAGATACGCAGTATTTT. Amino acid sequence: CASSLARDTQYF.